This T cell receptor beta chain stems from a study of tumor-infiltrating lymphocytes in primary liver carcinoma (dated by TCRdb to about 2017). Background on the whole study: Of the five patients (three men and two women, aged 30 to 69 years), four had hepatocellular carcinoma and one had combined HCC and intrahepatic cholangiocarcinoma. The five patients had tumors of stage T1-T3 N0M0, with maximum diameters ranging from about 4 to 11 cm. Across five regions of each liver tumor, along with adjacent normal tissue and blood, the study brought together TCRbeta repertoire sequencing, expression microarrays and whole-exome sequencing. A total of some 35 specimens from 5 patients underwent TCRbeta repertoire sequencing, comprising about 25 tumor regions, 5 adjacent noncancerous liver tissues and 5 peripheral blood samples. Repertoires from technical replicates were highly reproducible, with mean shared-clone rates approximately 0.88 and correlation coefficients above 0.95. Samples yielded roughly 3.5 to 8 million productive TCRbeta reads; read depth did not differ significantly between tissue types. General study outcomes and caveats: The top 250 clones accounted for a significantly greater share of the repertoire in tumors than in blood (p = 0.039). Consistent with antigen-driven expansion, pairs of tumor regions showed higher repertoire overlap (mean about 35%) than either tumor-adjacent pairs (approximately 17%) or tumor-blood pairs (approximately 14%). The study included only five patients, and the authors note findings should be validated in a larger study. Since the samples were bulk and unsorted, there was no way to compare CD4+ and CD8+ T cell repertoires. Only the TCR beta chain was sequenced, so true repertoire diversity is likely underestimated because unpaired alpha chains were not captured.

Without any cell sorting, total RNA and DNA were co-extracted from around 18-30 mg of bulk tissue using the AllPrep DNA/RNA mini kit. Surgical resection was performed in China between 2015 and early 2016 on four or five patients with histopathologically diagnosed primary liver carcinoma. At the time of sampling, the patients were treatment-naive and had chronic HBV infection. Fresh tumor and adjacent tissue pieces were bisected, with one half stored in RNAlater at -80 degrees C and the other half sent for histology. Ten or more counts support this clonotype. Its antigen is unknown. Base qualities are not recorded, but no much larger clone differs from it by a single base. A constant-region primer and ProtoScript II reverse transcriptase were used to reverse-transcribe TCRbeta-specific cDNA from around 540 ng total RNA. TCRbeta libraries were built with three nested multiplex PCR rounds, a slightly modified ARM-PCR procedure. The first two PCR rounds used multiplex TRBV1-TRBV30 forward primers with a Cbeta reverse primer, each for 10 cycles. A final 25-cycle PCR with Deep VentR polymerase added sample barcodes and Illumina adapters. Before sequencing, amplicons between 200 and 500 bp were purified from gel using a QIAquick gel extraction kit. An Illumina HiSeq 2500 was used to sequence the TCRbeta amplicons, generating 250-bp paired-end reads. The authors' analysis ran thus. To recover full CDR3 sequences, reads were quality-trimmed using Trimmomatic v0.33 and paired reads were then merged using FLASH v1.2.11. V, D and J germline segments were assigned to the rearranged TCRbeta sequences by MiGEC v1.2.1b. Clonotype statistics and Shannon-Wiener diversity indices were calculated with VDJtools v1.0.0. To cut down on sampling bias, every analysis after diversity analysis relied on just the 250 most abundant clonotypes from each sample. TCRdb took the public reads, trimmed them with fastp at Q25, ran MiXCR for clone calling and kept in-frame beta chains. Rows matching on CDR3 protein sequence are summarized as one entry with the most common DNA and genes. TCRdb, rather than the study authors, made the V and J calls. Across this sample there are over 100,000 distinct CDR3 sequences, with about two thirds seen only once. The ten largest clones capture 8.1% of the sample.

Germline trimming amounts to 4 bases on V and 6 bases on J, with 13 as the count of junction bases outside the gene matches. Based on the germline V gene, the CDR1 and CDR2 sequences are SGHRS and YFSETQ. The CDR3 covers 17 residues, taking in both the cysteine and the phenylalanine. The only DNA kept is the CDR3, 51 bases in frame from the first base. The chain employs TRBV5-1 and TRBJ1-1, with 12 central nucleotides matching TRBD1. Sequenced material: tumor-adjacent normal liver tissue. This clonotype originated in a woman in her fifties or sixties with primary liver carcinoma and hepatitis B virus infection. The DNA reads TGCGCCAGCAGCCTGAACAAACCGGGACAGGGGGCCTCTGAAGCTTTCTTT. This codes for CASSLNKPGQGASEAFF. This CDR3, with the reference TRBV5-1 and TRBJ1-1 proteins standing in past its ends, gives the full variable domain KAGVTQTPRYLIKTRGQQVTLSCSPISGHRSVSWYQQTPGQGLQFLFEYFSETQRNKGNFPGRFSGRQFSNSRSEMNVSTLELGDSALYLCASSLNKPGQGASEAFFGQGTRLTVV.